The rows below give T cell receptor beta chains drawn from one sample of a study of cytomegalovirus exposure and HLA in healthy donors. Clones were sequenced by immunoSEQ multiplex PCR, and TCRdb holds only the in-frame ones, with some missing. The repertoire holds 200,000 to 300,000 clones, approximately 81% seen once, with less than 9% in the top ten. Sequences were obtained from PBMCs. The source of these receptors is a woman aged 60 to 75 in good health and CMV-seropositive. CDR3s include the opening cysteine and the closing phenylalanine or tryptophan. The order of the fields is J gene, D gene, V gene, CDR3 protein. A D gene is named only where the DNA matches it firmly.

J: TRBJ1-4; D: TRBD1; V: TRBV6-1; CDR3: CASSWDSPLRGLFF
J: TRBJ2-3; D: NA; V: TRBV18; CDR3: CASSPPGGVDTQYF
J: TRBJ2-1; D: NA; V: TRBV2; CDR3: CASSDEVEQFF
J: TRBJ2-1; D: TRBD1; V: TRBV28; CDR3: CASSLGGQGAGEQFF
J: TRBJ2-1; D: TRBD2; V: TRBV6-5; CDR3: CATRVGAGGPNEQFF
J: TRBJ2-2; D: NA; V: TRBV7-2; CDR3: CASSLGHYTGELFF
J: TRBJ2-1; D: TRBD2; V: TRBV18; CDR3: CASSPLAGLGGHNEQFF
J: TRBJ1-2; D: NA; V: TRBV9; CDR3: CASSVVFGYGYTF
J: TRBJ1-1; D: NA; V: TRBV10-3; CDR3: CAISEPSVNTEAFF
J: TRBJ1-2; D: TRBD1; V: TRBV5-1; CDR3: CASSETGDYGYTF
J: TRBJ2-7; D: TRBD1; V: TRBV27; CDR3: CASSSNSGTGLREQYF
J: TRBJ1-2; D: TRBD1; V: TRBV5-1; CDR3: CASSLETGESNYGYTF
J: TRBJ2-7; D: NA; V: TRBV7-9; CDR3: CASSLGTASSYEQYF
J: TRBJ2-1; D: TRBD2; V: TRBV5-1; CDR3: CASSLQREGLSSEQFF
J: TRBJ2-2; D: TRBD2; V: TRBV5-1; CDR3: CASSSGLAGRGTGELFF
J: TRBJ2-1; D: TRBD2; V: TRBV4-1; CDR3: CASSQLAGGKSSYNEQFF
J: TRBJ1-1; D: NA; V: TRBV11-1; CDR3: CASSLWEGDTEAFF
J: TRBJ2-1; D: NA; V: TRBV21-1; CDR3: CAGVLARGYNEQFF
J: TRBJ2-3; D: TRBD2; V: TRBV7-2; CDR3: CASSLTGGFTDTQYF
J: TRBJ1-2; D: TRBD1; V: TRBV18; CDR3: CASSPPGGRLYGYTF
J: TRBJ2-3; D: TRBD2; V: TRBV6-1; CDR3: CASSEFGLAGGGETDTQYF
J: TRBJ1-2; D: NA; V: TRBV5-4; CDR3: CASSLDHGKIYGYTF
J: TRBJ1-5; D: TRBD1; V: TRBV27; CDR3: CASSSGQGGGQPQHF
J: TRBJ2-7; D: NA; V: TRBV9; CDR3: CASSVGAIHEQYF
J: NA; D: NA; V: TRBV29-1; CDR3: CSVEEGRNTFEQYF
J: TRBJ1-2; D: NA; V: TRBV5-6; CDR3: CASSFSADYGYTF
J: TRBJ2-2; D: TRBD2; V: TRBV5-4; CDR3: CASSQGLAGNTGELFF
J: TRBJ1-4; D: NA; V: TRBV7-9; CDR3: CASSQSVTNEKLFF
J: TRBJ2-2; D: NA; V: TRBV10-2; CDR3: CASSRKGQANTGELFF
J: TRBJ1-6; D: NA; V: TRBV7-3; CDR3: CASSSGQIGSPLHF
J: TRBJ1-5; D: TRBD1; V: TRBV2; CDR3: CASSVQGARQPQHF
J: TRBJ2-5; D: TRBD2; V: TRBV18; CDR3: CASSPGTSGSGQETQYF
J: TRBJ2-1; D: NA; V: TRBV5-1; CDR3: CASSLVAPSYNEQFF
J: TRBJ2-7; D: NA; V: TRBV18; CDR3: CASSPPWQGSPYEQYF
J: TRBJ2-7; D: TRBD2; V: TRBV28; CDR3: CASSSWTSGRVYEQYF
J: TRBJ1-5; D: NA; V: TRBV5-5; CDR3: CASSRIGQPVKNQPQHF
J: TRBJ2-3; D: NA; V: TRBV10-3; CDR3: CAIRASEGGTDTQYF
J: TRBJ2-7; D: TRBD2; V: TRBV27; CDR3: CASRMYAGLAYEQYF
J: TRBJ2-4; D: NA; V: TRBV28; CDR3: CASSITENIQYF
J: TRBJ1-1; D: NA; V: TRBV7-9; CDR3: CASSPLERVWAFF
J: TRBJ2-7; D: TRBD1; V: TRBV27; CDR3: CASAVSGTGFYEQYF